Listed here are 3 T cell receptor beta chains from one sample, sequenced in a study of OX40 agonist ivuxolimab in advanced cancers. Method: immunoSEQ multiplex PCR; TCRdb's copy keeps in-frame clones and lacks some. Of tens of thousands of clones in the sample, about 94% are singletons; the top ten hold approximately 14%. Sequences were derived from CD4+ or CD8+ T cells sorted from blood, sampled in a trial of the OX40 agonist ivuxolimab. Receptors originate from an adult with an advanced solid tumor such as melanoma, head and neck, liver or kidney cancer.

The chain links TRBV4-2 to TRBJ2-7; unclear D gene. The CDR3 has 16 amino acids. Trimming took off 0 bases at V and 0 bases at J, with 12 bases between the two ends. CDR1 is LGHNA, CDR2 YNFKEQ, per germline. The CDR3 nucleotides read TGTGCCAGCAGCCAAGAGTTCCTCTACGGCTCCTACGAGCAGTACTTC. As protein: CASSQEFLYGSYEQYF.

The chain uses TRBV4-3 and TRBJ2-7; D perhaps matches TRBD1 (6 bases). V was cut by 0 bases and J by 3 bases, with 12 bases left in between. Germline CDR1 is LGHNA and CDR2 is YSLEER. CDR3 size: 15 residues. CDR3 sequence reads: CASSQDWSRGYEQYF. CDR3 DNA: TGCGCCAGCAGCCAAGATTGGTCCAGGGGCTACGAGCAGTACTTC.

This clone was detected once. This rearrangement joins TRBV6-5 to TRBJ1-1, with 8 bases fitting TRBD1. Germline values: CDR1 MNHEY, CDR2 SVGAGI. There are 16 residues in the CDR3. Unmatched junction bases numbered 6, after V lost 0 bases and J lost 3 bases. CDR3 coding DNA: TGTGCCAGCAGTTACTCGCAGGGGGCGCTGGACACTGAAGCTTTCTTT. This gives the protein CASSYSQGALDTEAFF.